The clone carrying this TCR beta chain occurred a few times. Its specificity is unknown. This record comes from a study of post-analysis software for immune sequencing data. Tagging with unique molecular identifiers was a feature of the TCR beta cDNA libraries. T cells, about 0.95 to 10 million of them, yielded roughly 550,000 cDNA molecules. Via MiXCR, TCRdb re-called the PCR reads, giving one row per CDR3 protein. The sample carries roughly 410,000 distinct CDR3 sequences, around a third recorded once. Points from the study as a whole: F measure grouped same-batch samples tightly together.

The sequence was obtained from a girl aged 5-17 years with multiple sclerosis. The sample consisted of blood.

CDR3 in DNA: TGTGCCAGCATGGGGACAAACATTCAGTACTTC. This codes for CASMGTNIQYF. The chain links TRBV12-3 or TRBV12-4 to TRBJ2-4; D might be TRBD1 or TRBD2, each matching 5 bases. CDR3 length: 11 residues. Between the trimmed V and J ends, which lost 7 bases and 6 bases, there was a span of 7 bases.